The sample holds a few counts of the clone carrying this T cell receptor (beta chain). The antigen is unknown. The data derive from a study of human T cells and chemical hapten exposure. Study-level results: Because all patients had alopecia, their immune responses might differ from healthy ones.

Trimming removed 1 base from V and 1 base from J; junction bases left unmatched: 6. The CDR3 runs 18 residues. Individual cDNA molecules had unique molecular identifiers attached to them by the library. TCRdb ran MiXCR on the RACE reads and lists one entry per CDR3 protein. The table records more than 90,000 distinct CDR3 sequences, roughly 10% of them present only once. Documented time point: patch test 1, 2 weeks after DPC sensitization. The sample's treatment: therapeutic diphenylcyclopropenone sensitization with weekly scalp DPC. The material sequenced was whole blood, taken in connection with sensitization to the hapten diphenylcyclopropenone (DPC). The V and J genes are TRBV12-3 or TRBV12-4 and TRBJ2-1; 11 bases match TRBD2. The source of this sequence is a man aged 35 to 55 with alopecia areata. Some clones in this sample may be carry-over from other donors' samples. The CDR3 DNA sequence: TGTGCCAGCAGTTTAGGTAGCGGGAGGGCCCTATCCTACAATGAGCAGTTCTTC. Translated: CASSLGSGRALSYNEQFF.